Sequencing of this TCR beta chain was carried out in a study of OX40 agonist ivuxolimab in advanced cancers. The overall study: Ivuxolimab is a fully human IgG2 antibody that activates OX40 (CD134). Hepatocellular carcinoma, melanoma, renal cell or head and neck cancer occurred in dose-escalation patients.

Produced via immunoSEQ multiplex PCR; TCRdb's table is partial and in-frame only. Seen here are tens of thousands of clones, 84% observed once, and the top ten hold around a third. The CDR3 length is 12 residues. Trimming removed 0 bases from V and 6 bases from J, with 6 bases in between. Germline CDR1 is SGHRS and CDR2 is YFSETQ. With regard to this clone: The antigen remains unidentified.

Study outcomes and limitations: What antigens the expanded peripheral T cells recognized was never established. Blood T cells, both CD4+ and CD8+, expanded clonally by week 6 at 0.1 to 3.0 mg/kg.

The starting material was CD4+ or CD8+ T cells sorted from blood, obtained in a trial of the OX40 agonist ivuxolimab. This TCR came from an adult with an advanced solid tumor such as melanoma, head and neck, liver or kidney cancer. The chain has TRBV5-1 and TRBJ1-2; D is possibly TRBD1 (5 bases). The CDR3 sequence: CASSLGGNGYTF. The CDR3 DNA reads as TGCGCCAGCAGCTTGGGGGGGAATGGCTACACCTTC.